The 32 T cell receptor beta chains reported below all come from one sample, sequenced in a study of immune characterization of retroperitoneal liposarcoma. TCRdb ran MiXCR on the PCR reads and lists one entry per CDR3 protein. Here the sample spans more than 6,000 distinct CDR3 sequences, around 28% being singletons. Sequencing was carried out using blood. Receptors originate from a male donor with retroperitoneal liposarcoma.

The chain recombines TRBV6-5 with TRBJ2-1; 14 bases line up with TRBD2. The end of the DNA fits TRBJ2-7 better, so the J call may be wrong. The CDR3 totals 17 residues. CDR1 and CDR2 (germline): MNHEY, SVGAGI. The CDR3 nucleotides are TGTGCCAGCAGTTACCCGGGACTAGCGGGAGACTACAATGAGCAGTACTTC. Translation gives CASSYPGLAGDYNEQYF.

This clonotype has a count of ten or more. This chain uses TRBV7-2 with TRBJ2-7; no firm D call. This CDR3 contains 12 residues. V lost 4 bases and J lost 3, with 7 bases in between. Per the germline V gene, CDR1 is SGHTA and CDR2 is FQGNSA. Here the CDR3 reads CASSSTDYEQYF. CDR3 in DNA: TGTGCCAGCAGCTCAACTGACTACGAGCAGTACTTC.

This clonotype was recorded a few times. J is TRBJ2-1 and V is TRBV6-1, with no clear D. The CDR3 is 13 amino acids. V lost 5 bases, J lost 3 bases, and 8 bases lay in between. CDR1 MNHNS and CDR2 SASEGT come from the germline V gene. DNA for the CDR3: TGTGCCAGCAGTTATGGGTACTACAATGAGCAGTTCTTC. This encodes CASSYGYYNEQFF.

V gene TRBV4-1 combines with J gene TRBJ2-3; TRBD2 agrees at 10 bases. Germline V gives CDR1 MGHRA, CDR2 YSYEKL. The CDR3 is made up of 17 amino acids. V gave up 0 bases and J gave up 3 bases; unmatched junction bases: 6. CDR3 protein: CASSQEASGGGTDTQYF. DNA of the CDR3: TGCGCCAGCAGCCAAGAGGCTAGCGGGGGAGGGACAGATACGCAGTATTTT.

The chain uses TRBV7-2 and TRBJ1-1; 9 bases match TRBD1. In germline, CDR1 is SGHTA, CDR2 FQGNSA. V lost 6 bases, J lost 11 bases, and 10 bases stayed unmatched. There are 13 residues in the CDR3. The chain's CDR3 is CASSPGGTGLAFF. The CDR3 nucleotides are TGTGCCAGCAGTCCAGGCGGGACAGGGCTGGCTTTCTTT.

In this sample, this clonotype turned up a few times. The rearrangement uses TRBV12-3 or TRBV12-4 and TRBJ2-1; no firm D call. V lost 3 bases to trimming and J lost 0 bases, with 15 bases between them. The CDR3 has 17 amino acids. Here the CDR3 DNA reads TGTGCCAGCAGTTTTCGGGTTAGCCGGAGCTCCTACAATGAGCAGTTCTTC. This sequence encodes CASSFRVSRSSYNEQFF.

The chain employs TRBV6-2 or TRBV6-3 and TRBJ2-3; 7 bases match TRBD1. The germline V gene has CDR1 MNHEY and CDR2 SVGEGT. This CDR3 has 14 residues. V lost 6 bases, J lost 0 bases, and 3 bases stayed unmatched. The CDR3 nucleotides are TGTGCCAGCAGCATGACAGGGAGCACAGATACGCAGTATTTT. Its protein is CASSMTGSTDTQYF.

V gene TRBV27 combines with J gene TRBJ2-3; tentative D call: TRBD1 (6 bases). Germline loops: CDR1 MNHEY, CDR2 SMNVEV (reference sequence). Between the trimmed V and J ends, which lost 11 bases and 1 base, there was a span of 31 bases. The CDR3 totals 19 residues. CDR3 loop: CAGPREGERGMTGTDTQYF. DNA of the CDR3: TGTGCCGGTCCCCGAGAGGGGGAAAGGGGGATGACCGGCACAGATACGCAGTATTTT.

Of note for this clonotype: Because it lacks the conserved phenylalanine or tryptophan at the end, this CDR3 is likely a read error. The chain links TRBV19 to TRBJ2-1; D perhaps matches TRBD1 (6 bases). The last part of the DNA fits TRBJ2-7 better; the J call may be wrong. This CDR3 has 14 amino acids. The germline V gene has CDR1 LNHDA and CDR2 SQIVND (reference sequence). DNA for the CDR3: TGTGCCAGTAGTATTCCGGGACACTCGTACGAGCAGTACTTA. It codes for CASSIPGHSYEQYL.

The chain recombines TRBV6-1 with TRBJ2-1; no firm D call. Germline CDR1 MNHNS, CDR2 SASEGT. The CDR3 has 15 amino acids. V dropped 4 bases and J dropped 0 bases, with 10 bases sitting between them. The CDR3 bases are TGTGCCAGCAGTGTGATTCCGAGCTCCTACAATGAGCAGTTCTTC. It is translated as CASSVIPSSYNEQFF.

Only a few counts were recorded for this clonotype. The chain combines TRBV6-1 with TRBJ2-3, with 14 bases that match TRBD2. The CDR3 totals 17 residues. V was pared by 7 bases and J by 2 bases, with 8 bases of the junction left unmatched. Germline V gene sequence: CDR1 MNHNS, CDR2 SASEGT. The CDR3 DNA follows: TGTGCCAGCAACGCGGGACTAGCGGGGGCCCACACAGATACGCAGTATTTT. Encoded protein: CASNAGLAGAHTDTQYF.

In regard to this clonotype: This clone may be a read error of a much larger clone one base away. This sequence joins TRBV6-6 and TRBJ1-2; D unresolved. V dropped 1 base and J dropped 7 bases, with 13 bases sitting between them. The CDR3 is made up of 14 amino acids. Germline CDR1 is MNHNY and CDR2 is SVGAGI (reference sequence). The CDR3 nucleotides are TGTGCCAGCAGTTACTTGTCAGACTCCTCTGGCTACACCTTC. Amino acids: CASSYLSDSSGYTF.

In the case of this clonotype: Given a much more abundant clone one base away, this may be a read error. V is TRBV7-8 and J is TRBJ2-5, with 15 bases that match TRBD2. The CDR3 loop spans 15 amino acids. Trimming removed 5 bases from V and 11 bases from J; junction bases left unmatched: 9. Germline V gives CDR1 SGHVS, CDR2 FQNEAQ. Written as DNA, the CDR3 is TGTGCCAGCAGCCTCGGGACTAGCGGGGGGAATGAGCAGTACTTC. This codes for CASSLGTSGGNEQYF.

The sample holds a few counts of this clonotype. The V and J genes are TRBV7-3 and TRBJ2-1; D unclear. The germline V and J ends were trimmed by 0 bases and 0 bases, with 6 bases remaining between them. The CDR3 totals 15 residues. Germline CDR1 is SGHTA and CDR2 is FQGTGA. CDR3 loop: CASSLTSLSYNEQFF. In nucleotides, the CDR3 is TGTGCCAGCAGCTTAACGTCACTCTCCTACAATGAGCAGTTCTTC.

This chain connects TRBV6-5 to TRBJ2-1; 9 bases map to TRBD1. V was pared by 2 bases and J by 7 bases, with 12 bases of the junction left unmatched. Germline V gene lookup returns CDR1 MNHEY and CDR2 SVGAGI. The CDR3 is made up of 17 amino acids. CDR3 residues: CASSYRPGQGLRNEQFF. The CDR3 region has the DNA TGTGCCAGCAGTTACCGACCGGGACAGGGCTTAAGAAATGAGCAGTTCTTC.

This rearrangement joins TRBV6-6 to TRBJ1-4, with 7 positions matching TRBD1. In germline, CDR1 is MNHNY, CDR2 SVGAGI (reference sequence). The CDR3 extends over 14 amino acids. V dropped 2 bases and J dropped 7; count of bases not matched to a gene: 4. CDR3: CASSYEGGGEKLFF. CDR3 bases: TGTGCCAGCAGTTACGAAGGGGGCGGTGAAAAACTGTTTTTT.

The gene calls are TRBV28 and TRBJ1-1; 7 bases fit TRBD1. Looked up from germline, CDR1 is MDHEN and CDR2 is SYDVKM. CDR3 length: 16 amino acids. V was pared by 4 bases and J by 3 bases, with 11 bases of the junction left unmatched. The CDR3 DNA reads TGTGCCAGCAGTTCCCTTGTGCGACAGGGTCACACTGAAGCTTTCTTT. Translation: CASSSLVRQGHTEAFF.

In its sample, this clonotype was seen once. This could be a read error, since a much larger clone is one nucleotide away. Because it lacks the conserved phenylalanine or tryptophan at the end, this CDR3 is likely a read error. The rearrangement links TRBV6-1 to TRBJ2-1, with a possible D match to TRBD1 (6 bases). The J call is in doubt because the DNA end fits TRBJ2-7 better. This CDR3 contains 14 residues. CDR1 MNHNS and CDR2 SASEGT come from the germline V gene. For the CDR3, the DNA is TGTGCCAGCAGTGCCCGGGACACCTCCTACGAGCAGTACTTA. It codes for CASSARDTSYEQYL.

V is TRBV5-4 and J is TRBJ1-1; D call uncertain. The V end was cut by 3 bases, the J end by 0 bases, with 6 bases between. Looked up from germline, CDR1 is SGHNT and CDR2 is YYREEE (reference sequence). The CDR3 runs to 13 residues. CDR3 bases: TGTGCCAGCAGCTCCTTAATGAACACTGAAGCTTTCTTT. It yields the protein CASSSLMNTEAFF.

This clonotype was counted ten times or more. CDR3: CASSYSFGGISTGELFF. CDR3 nucleotides: TGTGCCAGCAGTTACTCGTTCGGGGGGATTAGTACCGGGGAGCTGTTTTTT. The chain carries TRBV6-5 and TRBJ2-2; 7 positions agree with TRBD2. The CDR3 consists of 17 residues. From germline, CDR1 is MNHEY and CDR2 SVGAGI. V lost 0 bases to trimming and J lost 5 bases; unmatched junction nucleotides: 9.

This clonotype is categorized as large. The chain recombines TRBV7-2 with TRBJ2-1; 7 bases map to TRBD2. This CDR3 has 18 residues. Trimming took 3 bases from V and 2 from J; bases not matched to a gene: 13. From germline, CDR1 is SGHTA and CDR2 FQGNSA. The CDR3 protein is CASSLGGLRAPPYNEQFF. For the CDR3, the DNA is TGTGCCAGCAGCTTGGGAGGGTTACGGGCCCCGCCCTACAATGAGCAGTTCTTC.

This clonotype was counted between two and nine times. This sequence joins TRBV6-5 and TRBJ1-1, with a possible D match to TRBD1 (5 bases). The length of the CDR3 is 13 residues. The ends were cut back, 2 bases at V and 10 bases at J, with 14 bases in the middle. In germline, CDR1 is MNHEY, CDR2 SVGAGI. The CDR3 loop is CASSYAPRDGAFF. CDR3 nucleotides: TGTGCCAGCAGTTACGCTCCCCGGGACGGAGCTTTCTTT.

This clonotype was recorded a few times. V is TRBV12-3 or TRBV12-4 and J is TRBJ2-1; TRBD2 aligns across 12 bases. V was pared by 2 bases and J by 7 bases, with 0 bases of the junction left unmatched. This CDR3 spans 14 amino acids. As DNA, the CDR3 is TGTGCCAGCAGTTTACTAGCGGGGGGGAATGAGCAGTTCTTC. Translating it yields CASSLLAGGNEQFF.

This clonotype was seen ten or more times. The chain carries TRBV6-2 or TRBV6-3 and TRBJ2-1; D is perhaps TRBD2 (7 bases). The V end lost 8 bases, the J end lost 13 bases, and 36 bases lay between the germline ends. The CDR3 covers 18 residues. Germline loops: CDR1 MNHEY, CDR2 SVGEGT. The CDR3 reads CASVNWGGGGGDSETQFF. The CDR3 nucleotides are TGTGCCAGCGTAAATTGGGGGGGCGGCGGGGGAGATTCGGAGACCCAGTTCTTC.

This clonotype is judged medium-sized (0.01 to 0.1%). The V gene is TRBV7-2, the J gene TRBJ2-1, with TRBD2 matching 7 bases. Losses at the gene ends were 2 bases for V and 8 bases for J; bases not matched to a gene: 9. The CDR3 is made up of 15 amino acids. Germline V gene sequence: CDR1 SGHTA, CDR2 FQGNSA. The CDR3 nucleotides are TGTGCCAGCAGCTTAATCTGGCGGGAGAGCGATGAGCAGTTCTTC. Amino acid sequence: CASSLIWRESDEQFF.

Many counts were recorded for this clonotype. V gene TRBV11-2 combines with J gene TRBJ2-5; D uncertain. Between the trimmed V and J ends, which lost 2 bases and 1 base, there was a span of 8 bases. This CDR3 region has 14 residues. Looked up from germline, CDR1 is SGHAT and CDR2 is FQNNGV. The CDR3 is CASSLMPLQETQYF. CDR3 sequence (DNA): TGTGCCAGCAGCTTAATGCCACTCCAAGAGACCCAGTACTTC.

Points on this clonotype: A much bigger clone sits one base away, suggesting this may be a read error. The chain combines TRBV6-5 with TRBJ2-1; TRBD2 matches at 11 bases. The J call may not be correct, given that the DNA end is closer to TRBJ2-7. This CDR3 region has 17 residues. The germline gives CDR1 MNHEY, CDR2 SVGAGI. The CDR3 DNA reads TGTGCCAGCAGTTCCTCCCGGCTAGCGGGGGGTTACAATGAGCAGTACTTC. This gives the protein CASSSSRLAGGYNEQYF.

This clonotype was recorded a few times. V usage is TRBV4-1 and J usage is TRBJ1-2; D is uncertain. Germline values: CDR1 MGHRA, CDR2 YSYEKL. V was clipped by 0 bases and J by 0 bases, with 5 bases between them. There are 14 residues in the CDR3. The CDR3 region is CASSQDSTNYGYTF. In DNA, the CDR3 is TGCGCCAGCAGCCAAGATTCGACTAACTATGGCTACACCTTC.

This chain uses TRBV12-3 or TRBV12-4 with TRBJ1-4, with a possible D match to TRBD1 (5 bases). The CDR3 length is 15 residues. V was shortened by 2 bases and J by 2 bases, with 9 bases between the two germline ends. The CDR3 nucleotides are TGTGCCAGCAGTTTAAGGGCAGGGACTAATGAAAAACTGTTTTTT. Protein: CASSLRAGTNEKLFF.

This clonotype was seen once. This chain joins TRBV6-1 and TRBJ2-1, with TRBD2 identical over 8 bases. Germline CDR1 reads MNHNS; CDR2 reads SASEGT. The CDR3 has 15 residues. V trimming: 2 bases; J trimming: 0 bases; junction bases outside the gene matches: 0. Written as DNA, the CDR3 is TGTGCCAGCAGTGAACTAGCGGGCTCCTACAATGAGCAGTTCTTC. As protein: CASSELAGSYNEQFF.

This clonotype was recorded many times. V gene TRBV6-1 combines with J gene TRBJ1-5; a weak D match, TRBD1 (6 bases). This CDR3 region has 17 residues. Trimming left V 2 bases short and J 4 bases short, with 18 bases between. Looked up from germline, CDR1 is MNHNS and CDR2 is SASEGT. CDR3 sequence: CASSERVGTGWNQPQHF. In DNA, the CDR3 is TGTGCCAGCAGTGAAAGGGTGGGCACAGGGTGGAATCAGCCCCAGCATTTT.

This clonotype was seen only a few times. The chain links TRBV12-3 or TRBV12-4 to TRBJ1-2, with D uncertain. Deletions cut 3 bases from V and 6 bases from J, with 5 bases between. The CDR3 length is 11 residues. The CDR3 DNA is TGTGCCAGCAGTTTGACCCATGGCTACACCTTC. Translation gives CASSLTHGYTF.